Sequencing of this T cell receptor beta chain was carried out in a study of OX40 agonist ivuxolimab in advanced cancers. Overall study: Patients in the trial were receiving intravenous ivuxolimab every 2 weeks, at doses of 0.01 to 10 mg/kg. Study results and caveats: Low normalized T-cell clonal expansion was additionally recorded for some nonresponders. Undetermined was the antigen specificity of the expanded peripheral T cells.

Libraries were prepared by immunoSEQ multiplex PCR; TCRdb keeps only in-frame clonotypes and omits some of them. The sample holds 85,000 to 100,000 clones, 85% seen once. Points on this clone: As yet, its antigen is unknown.

Germline V gives CDR1 MNHEY, CDR2 SVGAGI. V was cut by 5 bases and J by 10 bases, with 17 bases left in between. There are 13 residues in the CDR3. The chain links TRBV6-5 to TRBJ1-1; possibly TRBD1 for D (5 bases). The sequencing here drew on CD4+ or CD8+ T cells sorted from blood, taken in a trial of the OX40 agonist ivuxolimab. This sequence was found in an adult with an advanced solid tumor such as melanoma, head and neck, liver or kidney cancer. The CDR3 sequence is CASSRDRGGRAFF. The CDR3 DNA reads as TGTGCCAGCAGTCGAGACCGTGGGGGTAGAGCTTTCTTT.